This TCR beta chain was sequenced for a study of blood T cells in healthy people across ages. Through a sample-barcoded 5' primer and a J-beta primer mix, a second PCR was run for roughly 6 to 11 cycles. TCRdb independently ran MiXCR on the 5' RACE reads; one entry per CDR3 protein. In the table there are more than 450,000 distinct CDR3 sequences, roughly a quarter of which are singletons. Trimming removed 5 bases at V and 5 bases at J, with 15 bases between. CDR3 size: 14 residues. The germline V gene has CDR1 SEHNR and CDR2 FQNEAQ (reference sequence). The same specimen was also included in a second study, on T cells of mothers and their children. That paper adds: Every microgram of extracted RNA entered cDNA synthesis, roughly 1.6 ug per 15 ul. Related mother-child pairs showed slightly higher but non-significant overlap than unrelated pairs.

Sequencing input: blood. This chain links TRBV7-9 with TRBJ1-1, with a weak D call TRBD1 (6 bases). The receptor was isolated from a boy aged 2 to 10 in good health. DNA of the CDR3: TGTGCCAGCAGCGCTACCCAGAGGGGGACTGAAGCTTTCTTT. Its translation is CASSATQRGTEAFF.